This is a list of T cell receptor beta chains from one sample in a study of T cells in localized non-small cell lung cancer. Clones were sequenced by immunoSEQ multiplex PCR, and TCRdb holds only the in-frame ones, with some missing. The sample has 70,000 to 95,000 clones, roughly 90% seen once. Material: PBMCs, obtained before any cancer treatment. The origin of the receptors is a woman aged 35 to 69 with stage II squamous cell lung carcinoma. CDR3s include the opening cysteine and the closing phenylalanine or tryptophan. D genes are given only for firm matches. Clone size is not always given. Where it is, it says once, few, many or a class for expanded clones.

size	D	V	J	CDR3	DNA
-	TRBD2	TRBV6-1	TRBJ2-2	CASSGASGTRGTGELFF	TGTGCCAGCAGTGGGGCTAGCGGGACGAGGGGCACCGGGGAGCTGTTTTTT
-	TRBD2	TRBV2	TRBJ2-5	CASSPRTSRETQYF	TGTGCCAGCAGTCCTCGGACTAGCCGGGAGACCCAGTACTTC
-	TRBD1	TRBV19	TRBJ1-4	CASSTLTGTGSRFEKLFF	TGTGCCAGTAGTACCTTAACCGGGACAGGGTCACGCTTTGAAAAACTGTTTTTT
-	-	TRBV2	TRBJ1-5	CASKSYPYSNQPQHF	TGTGCCAGCAAAAGTTATCCATATAGCAATCAGCCCCAGCATTTT
few	-	TRBV7-6	TRBJ2-3	CASSLVLGLTDTQYF	TGTGCCAGCAGCTTAGTTCTAGGTCTCACAGATACGCAGTATTTT
-	-	TRBV29-1	TRBJ2-2	CSATELSIGELFF	TGCAGCGCTACAGAGTTAAGTATCGGGGAGCTGTTTTTT
-	TRBD1	TRBV2	TRBJ1-4	CASSLRDRDREKLFF	TGTGCCAGCAGTCTGAGGGACAGGGATCGGGAAAAACTGTTTTTT
-	TRBD1	TRBV5-1	TRBJ2-1	CASSPWQGQGPPSSYNEQFF	TGCGCCAGCAGCCCGTGGCAAGGACAGGGGCCCCCAAGCTCCTACAATGAGCAGTTCTTC
once	-	TRBV10-2	TRBJ2-7	CASSGGDEQYF	TGCGCCAGCAGTGGTGGAGACGAGCAGTACTTC
-	TRBD1	TRBV27	TRBJ1-2	CASSSRDRVNYGYTF	TGTGCCAGCAGTTCCCGGGACAGGGTCAACTATGGCTACACCTTC
-	-	TRBV7-9	TRBJ2-5	CASSLAVYQETQYF	TGTGCCAGCAGCTTAGCAGTGTACCAAGAGACCCAGTACTTC
-	TRBD1	TRBV7-6	TRBJ2-5	CASRPGQGILETQYF	TGTGCCAGCAGACCCGGACAGGGAATTCTGGAGACCCAGTACTTC
-	-	TRBV25-1	TRBJ1-5	CASSVGSQPQHF	TGTGCCAGCAGTGTCGGAAGTCAGCCCCAGCATTTT
-	-	TRBV23-1	TRBJ1-5	CASSQSRTGAVINPNPQHF	TGCGCCAGCAGTCAATCTAGGACGGGGGCAGTCATTAACCCCAACCCCCAGCATTTT
once	TRBD2	TRBV5-1	TRBJ2-1	CASSLAVAGGNEQFF	TGCGCCAGCAGCTTGGCTGTGGCGGGAGGGAATGAGCAGTTCTTC
-	TRBD2	TRBV10-3	TRBJ2-1	CAISLGSGTNEQFF	TGTGCCATCAGCCTCGGTAGCGGGACCAATGAGCAGTTCTTC
once	TRBD2	TRBV7-9	TRBJ2-1	CASSLGDKRGYNEQFF	TGTGCCAGCAGCTTAGGGGATAAGCGGGGCTACAATGAGCAGTTCTTC
-	-	TRBV10-3	TRBJ1-1	CAISGASGRLNTEAFF	TGTGCCATCAGTGGCGCTTCGGGACGGTTGAACACTGAAGCTTTCTTT
-	TRBD1	TRBV18	TRBJ1-2	CASSPLPRQGSNYGYTF	TGTGCCAGCTCACCCTTACCCCGACAGGGTTCTAACTATGGCTACACCTTC
-	-	TRBV28	TRBJ1-1	CASSSGQWNTEAFF	TGTGCCAGCAGTTCCGGACAGTGGAACACTGAAGCTTTCTTT
-	-	TRBV20-1	TRBJ2-5	CSVGGSETQYF	TGCAGTGTCGGTGGATCGGAGACCCAGTACTTC
-	-	TRBV5-4	TRBJ2-1	CASSLWGNEQFF	TGTGCCAGCAGCTTGTGGGGTAATGAGCAGTTCTTC
-	-	TRBV5-1	TRBJ1-1	CASSDRGEGIKNTEAFF	TGCGCCAGCAGCGATAGGGGAGAGGGGATAAAGAACACTGAAGCTTTCTTT
few	TRBD2	TRBV29-1	TRBJ2-7	CSARGGPGNEQYF	TGCAGCGCCCGGGGGGGGCCGGGGAACGAGCAGTACTTC
-	TRBD1	TRBV6-6	TRBJ1-5	CASSYGTGDSNQPQHF	TGTGCCAGCAGTTACGGGACAGGGGATAGCAATCAGCCCCAGCATTTT
-	-	TRBV6-5	TRBJ2-7	CASSYWKGQGIGEQYF	TGTGCCAGCAGTTACTGGAAGGGGCAGGGGATAGGCGAGCAGTACTTC
once	TRBD1	TRBV6-5	TRBJ1-2	CASNPTGAGGSGYTF	TGTGCCAGCAATCCTACAGGGGCCGGCGGCTCTGGCTACACCTTC